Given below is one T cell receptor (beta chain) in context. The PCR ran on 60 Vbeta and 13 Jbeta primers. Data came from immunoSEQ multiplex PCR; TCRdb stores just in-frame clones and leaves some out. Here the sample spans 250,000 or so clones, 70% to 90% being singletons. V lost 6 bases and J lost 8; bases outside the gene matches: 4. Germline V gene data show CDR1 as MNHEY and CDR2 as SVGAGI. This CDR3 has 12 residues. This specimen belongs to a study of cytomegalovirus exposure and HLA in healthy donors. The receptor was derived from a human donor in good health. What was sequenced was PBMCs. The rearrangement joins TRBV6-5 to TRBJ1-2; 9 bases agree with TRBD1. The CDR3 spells CASRQGALGYTF. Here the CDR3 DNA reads TGTGCCAGCAGACAGGGGGCTTTGGGCTACACCTTC.